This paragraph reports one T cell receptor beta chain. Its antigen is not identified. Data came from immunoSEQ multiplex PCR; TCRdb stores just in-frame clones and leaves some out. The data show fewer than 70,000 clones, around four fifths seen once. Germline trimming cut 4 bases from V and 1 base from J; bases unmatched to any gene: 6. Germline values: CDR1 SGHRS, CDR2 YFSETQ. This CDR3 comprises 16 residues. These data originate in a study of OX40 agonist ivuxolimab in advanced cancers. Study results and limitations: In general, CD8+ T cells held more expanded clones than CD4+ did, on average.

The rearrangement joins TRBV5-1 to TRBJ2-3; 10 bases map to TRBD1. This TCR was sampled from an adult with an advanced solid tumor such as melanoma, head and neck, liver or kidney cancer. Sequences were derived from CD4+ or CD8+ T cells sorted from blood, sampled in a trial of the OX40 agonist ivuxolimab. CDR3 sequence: CASSLTGTGGTDTQYF. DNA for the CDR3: TGCGCCAGCAGCCTAACCGGGACAGGGGGCACAGATACGCAGTATTTT.